A single sample is the source of the 4 T cell receptor beta chains below, sequenced in a study of blood T cells in healthy people across ages. A second PCR, run for roughly 7 to 12 cycles, used a sample-barcoded 5' primer plus a J-beta primer mix. TCRdb re-called the 5' RACE reads through MiXCR, storing one row per CDR3 protein. The table records roughly 800,000 distinct CDR3 sequences, 58% of them present only once. What was sequenced was blood. The source of these receptors is a man aged 25 to 40 in good health.

This clonotype was detected only a few times. This chain joins TRBV11-2 and TRBJ2-7, with D possibly matching TRBD2 (6 bases). The CDR3 loop spans 15 amino acids. V was shortened by 5 bases and J by 3 bases, with 17 bases between the two germline ends. The germline gives CDR1 SGHAT, CDR2 FQNNGV. CDR3 sequence reads: CASSVSRGTHYEQYF. The CDR3 nucleotides are TGTGCCAGCAGCGTATCACGGGGGACCCACTACGAGCAGTACTTC.

The genes are TRBV4-2 and TRBJ2-1, with 7 positions matching TRBD2. The V and J ends lost 1 base and 9 bases, in that order; junction bases with no gene match: 0. Germline values: CDR1 LGHNA, CDR2 YNFKEQ. The CDR3 loop spans 12 amino acids. The CDR3 bases are TGTGCCAGCAGCCAAGGGGAGGGTGAGCAGTTCTTC. As protein: CASSQGEGEQFF.

The chain links TRBV9 to TRBJ2-7; D possibly corresponds to TRBD2 (5 bases). The end of the DNA is better explained by TRBJ2-5, so the J call may be wrong. This CDR3 comprises 14 residues. Germline V gene data show CDR1 as SGDLS and CDR2 as YYNGEE. The CDR3 loop is CASSGTVGSETQYF. The DNA for the CDR3 is TGTGCCAGCAGCGGGACTGTGGGGTCGGAGACCCAGTACTTC.

In this sample, this clonotype turned up once. The J gene is TRBJ1-2, the V gene TRBV20-1; D call uncertain. CDR1 and CDR2 (germline): DFQATT, SNEGSKA (reference sequence). CDR3 size: 14 residues. V shed 5 bases and J shed 2 bases, with 15 bases lying between them. CDR3 protein: CSASGLLVNYGYTF. Here the CDR3 DNA reads TGCAGTGCTTCCGGACTATTGGTGAACTATGGCTACACCTTC.